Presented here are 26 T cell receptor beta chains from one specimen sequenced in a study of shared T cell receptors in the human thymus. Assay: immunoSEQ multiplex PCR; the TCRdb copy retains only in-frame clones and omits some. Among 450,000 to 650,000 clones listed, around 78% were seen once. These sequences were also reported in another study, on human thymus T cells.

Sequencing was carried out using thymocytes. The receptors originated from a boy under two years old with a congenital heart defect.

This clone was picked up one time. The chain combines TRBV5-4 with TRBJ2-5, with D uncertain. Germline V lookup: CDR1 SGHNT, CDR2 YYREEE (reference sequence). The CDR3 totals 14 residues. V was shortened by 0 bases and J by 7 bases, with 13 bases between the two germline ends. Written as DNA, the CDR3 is TGTGCCAGCAGCTTGGCTAGAACCGGCGCGACCCAGTACTTC. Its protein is CASSLARTGATQYF.

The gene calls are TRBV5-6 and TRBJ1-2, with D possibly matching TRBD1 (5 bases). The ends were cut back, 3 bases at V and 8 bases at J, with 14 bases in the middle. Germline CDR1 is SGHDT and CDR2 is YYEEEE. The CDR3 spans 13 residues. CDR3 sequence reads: CASSSQGAWGYTF. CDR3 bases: TGTGCCAGCAGCTCTCAGGGCGCTTGGGGCTACACCTTC.

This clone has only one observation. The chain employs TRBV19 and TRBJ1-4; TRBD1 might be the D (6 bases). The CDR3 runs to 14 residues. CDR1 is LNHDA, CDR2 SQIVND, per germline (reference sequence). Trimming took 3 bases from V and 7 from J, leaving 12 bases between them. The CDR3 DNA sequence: TGTGCCAGTAGTATTAGCGGGGGCGTTGAAAAACTGTTTTTT. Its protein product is CASSISGGVEKLFF.

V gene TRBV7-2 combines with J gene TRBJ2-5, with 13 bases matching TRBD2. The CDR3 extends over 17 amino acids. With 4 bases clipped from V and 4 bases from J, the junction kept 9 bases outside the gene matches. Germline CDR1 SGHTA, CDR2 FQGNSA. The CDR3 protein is CASSCPGTSGNGETQYF. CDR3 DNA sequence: TGTGCCAGCAGCTGTCCGGGGACTAGCGGGAACGGAGAGACCCAGTACTTC.

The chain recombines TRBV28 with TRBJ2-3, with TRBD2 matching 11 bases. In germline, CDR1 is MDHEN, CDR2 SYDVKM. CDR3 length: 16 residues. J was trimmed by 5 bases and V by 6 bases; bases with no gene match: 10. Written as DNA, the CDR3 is TGTGCCAGCAGCCCCACTAGCGGGAGATCCCAAGATACGCAGTATTTT. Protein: CASSPTSGRSQDTQYF.

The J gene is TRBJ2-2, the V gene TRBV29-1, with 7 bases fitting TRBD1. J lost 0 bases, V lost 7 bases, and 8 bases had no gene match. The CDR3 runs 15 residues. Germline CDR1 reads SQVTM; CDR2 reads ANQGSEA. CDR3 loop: CSAKGDSPNTGELFF. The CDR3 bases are TGCAGCGCCAAGGGGGACAGTCCGAACACCGGGGAGCTGTTTTTT.

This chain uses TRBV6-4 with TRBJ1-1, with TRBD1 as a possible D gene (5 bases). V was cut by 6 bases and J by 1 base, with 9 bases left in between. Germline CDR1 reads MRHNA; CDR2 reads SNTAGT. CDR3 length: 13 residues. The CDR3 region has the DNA TGTGCCAGCAGCCACGACAGGAACACTGAAGCTTTCTTT. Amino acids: CASSHDRNTEAFF.

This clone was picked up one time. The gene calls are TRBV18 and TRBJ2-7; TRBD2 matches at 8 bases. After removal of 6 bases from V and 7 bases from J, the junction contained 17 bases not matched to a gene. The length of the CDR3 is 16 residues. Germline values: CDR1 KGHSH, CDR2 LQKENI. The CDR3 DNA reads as TGTGCCAGCTCCCCCCTGGCGGGAGGCTCCTACGTGGAGCAGTACTTC. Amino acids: CASSPLAGGSYVEQYF.

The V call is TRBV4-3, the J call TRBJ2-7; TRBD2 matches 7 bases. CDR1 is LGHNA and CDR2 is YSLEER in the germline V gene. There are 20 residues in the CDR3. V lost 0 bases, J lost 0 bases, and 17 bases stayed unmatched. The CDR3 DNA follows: TGCGCCAGCAGCCAAGACTTTTGGGTCTCGGCGGGGGTAAGCTCCTACGAGCAGTACTTC. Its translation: CASSQDFWVSAGVSSYEQYF.

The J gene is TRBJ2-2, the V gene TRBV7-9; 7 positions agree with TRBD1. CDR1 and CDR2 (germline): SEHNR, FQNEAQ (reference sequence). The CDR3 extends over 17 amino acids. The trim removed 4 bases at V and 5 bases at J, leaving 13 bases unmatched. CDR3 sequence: CASSSGTASHTTGELFF. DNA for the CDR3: TGTGCCAGCAGCTCAGGGACAGCCTCCCACACAACCGGGGAGCTGTTTTTT.

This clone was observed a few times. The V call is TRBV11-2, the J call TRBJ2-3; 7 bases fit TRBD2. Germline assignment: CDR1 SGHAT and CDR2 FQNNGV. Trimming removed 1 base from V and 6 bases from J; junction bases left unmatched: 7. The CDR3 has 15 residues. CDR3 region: CASSLVAGESDTQYF. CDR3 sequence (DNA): TGTGCCAGCAGCTTAGTCGCGGGAGAATCGGATACGCAGTATTTT.

DNA for the CDR3: TGTGCCAGCAGCTTGGCTAGCGGGATTGGGTTCTTC. Protein product: CASSLASGIGFF. J is TRBJ2-1 and V is TRBV5-4, with 9 bases lining up with TRBD2. This CDR3 is built from 12 residues. Unmatched junction bases numbered 4, after V lost 0 bases and J lost 15 bases. Germline CDR1 SGHNT, CDR2 YYREEE (reference sequence).

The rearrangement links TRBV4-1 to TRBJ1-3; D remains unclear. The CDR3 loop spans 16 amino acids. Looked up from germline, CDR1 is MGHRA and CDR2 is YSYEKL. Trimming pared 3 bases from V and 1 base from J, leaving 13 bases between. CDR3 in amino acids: CASSQRYKGSGNTIYF. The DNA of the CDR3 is TGCGCCAGCAGCCAGCGGTATAAAGGATCTGGAAACACCATATATTTT.

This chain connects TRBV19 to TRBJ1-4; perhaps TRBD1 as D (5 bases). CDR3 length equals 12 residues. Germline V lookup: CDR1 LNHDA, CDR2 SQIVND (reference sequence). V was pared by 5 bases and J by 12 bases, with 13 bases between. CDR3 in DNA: TGTGCCAGTAGTCCCTTTGCGGGGGAACTGTTTTTT. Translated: CASSPFAGELFF.

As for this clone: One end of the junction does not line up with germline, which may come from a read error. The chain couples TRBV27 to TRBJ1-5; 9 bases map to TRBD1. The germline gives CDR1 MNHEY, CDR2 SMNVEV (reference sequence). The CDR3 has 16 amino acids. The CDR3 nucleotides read TGTGCCAGCAGTGTATCCGGGACAGGGCTACGACAGCCCCAGCATTTT. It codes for CASSVSGTGLRQPQHF.

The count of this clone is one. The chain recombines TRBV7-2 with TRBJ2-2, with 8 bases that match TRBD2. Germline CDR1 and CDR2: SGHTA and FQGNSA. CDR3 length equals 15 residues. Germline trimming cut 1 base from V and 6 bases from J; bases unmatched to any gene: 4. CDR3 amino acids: CASSLGGRIAGELFF. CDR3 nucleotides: TGTGCCAGCAGCTTAGGCGGGAGGATCGCCGGGGAGCTGTTTTTT.

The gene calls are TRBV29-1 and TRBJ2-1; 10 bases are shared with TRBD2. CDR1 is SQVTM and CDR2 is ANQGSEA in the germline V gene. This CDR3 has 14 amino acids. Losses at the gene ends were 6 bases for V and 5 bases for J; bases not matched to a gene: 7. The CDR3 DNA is TGCAGCGTCGACGGACTAGCGGAAAACAATGAGCAGTTCTTC. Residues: CSVDGLAENNEQFF.

CDR3 amino acids: CASTDTTGKTEAFF. The DNA for the CDR3 is TGTGCCAGCACCGATACCACAGGGAAGACTGAAGCTTTCTTT. This rearrangement joins TRBV2 to TRBJ1-1, with TRBD1 as a possible D gene (6 bases). The CDR3 runs to 14 residues. V was pared by 7 bases and J by 5 bases, with 17 bases between. Germline V gene sequence: CDR1 SNHLY, CDR2 FYNNEI.

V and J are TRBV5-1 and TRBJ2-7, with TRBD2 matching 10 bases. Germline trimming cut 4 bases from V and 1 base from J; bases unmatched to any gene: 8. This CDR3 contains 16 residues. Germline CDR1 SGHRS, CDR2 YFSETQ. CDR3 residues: CASSTVAGGLSYEQYF. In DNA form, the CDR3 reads TGCGCCAGCAGCACGGTAGCGGGAGGCCTTTCCTACGAGCAGTACTTC.

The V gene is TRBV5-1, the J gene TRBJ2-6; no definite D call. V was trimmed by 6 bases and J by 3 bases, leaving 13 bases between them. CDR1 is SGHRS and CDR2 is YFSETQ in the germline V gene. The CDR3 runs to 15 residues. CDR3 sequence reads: CASKPPVFGANVLTF. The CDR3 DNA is TGCGCCAGCAAGCCCCCCGTTTTTGGGGCCAACGTCCTGACTTTC.

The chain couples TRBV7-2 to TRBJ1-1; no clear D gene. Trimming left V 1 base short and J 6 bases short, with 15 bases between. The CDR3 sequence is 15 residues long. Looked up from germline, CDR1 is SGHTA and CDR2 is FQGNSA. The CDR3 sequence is CASSLERRNYPEAFF. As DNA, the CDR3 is TGTGCCAGCAGCTTAGAGCGGAGGAACTATCCTGAAGCTTTCTTT.

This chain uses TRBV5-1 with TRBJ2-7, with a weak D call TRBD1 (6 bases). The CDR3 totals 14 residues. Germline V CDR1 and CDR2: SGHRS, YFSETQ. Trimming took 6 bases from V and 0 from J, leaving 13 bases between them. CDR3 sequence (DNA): TGCGCCAGCAAACCTGGACAGACCTCCTACGAGCAGTACTTC. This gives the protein CASKPGQTSYEQYF.

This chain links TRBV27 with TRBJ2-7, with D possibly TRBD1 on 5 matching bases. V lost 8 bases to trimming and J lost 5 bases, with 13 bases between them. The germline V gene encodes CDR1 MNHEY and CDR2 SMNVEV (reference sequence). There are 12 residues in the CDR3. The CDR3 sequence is CASFGRANEQYF. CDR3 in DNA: TGTGCCAGCTTCGGCAGGGCCAACGAGCAGTACTTC.

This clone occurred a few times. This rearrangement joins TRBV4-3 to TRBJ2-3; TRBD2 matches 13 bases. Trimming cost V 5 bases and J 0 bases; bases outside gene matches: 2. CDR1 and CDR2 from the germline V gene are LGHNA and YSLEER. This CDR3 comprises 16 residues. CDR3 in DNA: TGCGCCAGCAGCTGGGGACTAGCGGGGAGCACAGATACGCAGTATTTT. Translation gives CASSWGLAGSTDTQYF.

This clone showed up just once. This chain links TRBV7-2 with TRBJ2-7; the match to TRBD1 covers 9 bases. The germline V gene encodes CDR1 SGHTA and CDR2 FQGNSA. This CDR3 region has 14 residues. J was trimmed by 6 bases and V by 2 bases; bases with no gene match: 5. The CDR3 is CASSLRRQGVEQYF. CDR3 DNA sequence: TGTGCCAGCAGCTTACGAAGACAGGGGGTCGAGCAGTACTTC.

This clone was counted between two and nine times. CDR3 DNA: TGTGCCAGCAGCTACCTCTCTGGGTTAGCAGGGGAGACCCAGTACTTC. Translating gives CASSYLSGLAGETQYF. This chain connects TRBV11-2 to TRBJ2-5; D is perhaps TRBD1 (5 bases). CDR3 length: 16 residues. Germline V gene data show CDR1 as SGHAT and CDR2 as FQNNGV. The V end lost 4 bases, the J end lost 5 bases, and 20 bases lay between the germline ends.